This T cell receptor beta chain was observed in a study of PD-1 blockade in mismatch repair-deficient tumors. On the study more broadly: Enrolled about 2012-2016, patients had progressing, pretreated mismatch repair-deficient cancers of 12 types. Whole-study findings and limits: Tumor-resident clones, often undetectable pretreatment in blood, expanded then contracted after pembrolizumab.

The assay was immunoSEQ multiplex PCR, and TCRdb's table has in-frame clones only and misses some. This sample yields 80,000 to 100,000 clones, of which around 85% are seen a single time; roughly 2.7% belongs to the top ten. Mismatch repair deficiency was confirmed in all patients, by PCR or immunohistochemistry. The TCR-sequenced patients were a few responders to pembrolizumab. Remarks on this clone: Its target is unknown.

The CDR3 contains 16 residues. The TCR sequence derives from an adult with mismatch repair-deficient cancer. J is TRBJ2-6 and V is TRBV8-2. TRBV8-2 represents a pseudogene. The material sequenced was peripheral blood, taken 12 weeks after starting pembrolizumab. The chain's CDR3 is CGIVEITQSRANVLTF. The CDR3 DNA reads as TGTGGCATCGTGGAAATAACACAAAGTCGGGCCAACGTCCTGACTTTC.